This T cell receptor beta chain is from a study of blood T cell repertoires in COVID-19. Study at large: Collection of acute and convalescent COVID-19 samples took place in the United States, Italy and Spain.

With V trimmed by 5 bases and J by 7 bases, 9 bases remained unmatched. Looked up from germline, CDR1 is SEHNR and CDR2 is FQNEAQ (reference sequence). The CDR3 length is 15 residues. Assay used: immunoSEQ multiplex PCR; TCRdb lists only in-frame clones, some missing. The sample has 180,000 or so clones; more than 70% are singletons. This study enrolled people aged roughly 18 to 89 from under 25 US geographic areas. Cohorts were assigned according to the clinical history that participants reported. The chain uses TRBV7-9 and TRBJ1-2; 11 bases align to TRBD1. This receptor was taken from a man aged 40-49 years who had recovered from COVID-19. Sequencing input: PBMCs or T cells enriched from blood (not recorded which). The CDR3 region has the DNA TGTGCCAGCAGCGCCAGCGGGACAGGGGGTTTTGGCTACACCTTC. Translated, it gives CASSASGTGGFGYTF.